A single sample gave rise to the 8 T cell receptor beta chains below, sequenced in a study of siplizumab effects on memory and regulatory T cells. The table came from immunoSEQ multiplex PCR; TCRdb's copy has only in-frame clones and leaves some out. Here the sample spans some 100,000 clones, 91% being singletons. Material for sequencing was CD4+ T cells sorted from blood. These receptors were obtained from a human donor in good health. Some clones in this sample may be carry-over from other donors' samples.

In this sample, this clone turned up once. The chain employs TRBV2 and TRBJ2-5; D perhaps matches TRBD2 (6 bases). Germline V gene data show CDR1 as SNHLY and CDR2 as FYNNEI. Trimming removed 7 bases at V and 5 bases at J, with 26 bases between. The CDR3 is 17 amino acids. Here the CDR3 DNA reads TGTGCCAGCACCATAGGCGGAAGTAGCCTGGCGGGGGAGACCCAGTACTTC. Its translation is CASTIGGSSLAGETQYF.

The rearrangement uses TRBV7-8 and TRBJ2-7; D possibly corresponds to TRBD1 (6 bases). V was cut by 1 base and J by 6 bases, with 7 bases left in between. The V gene's germline CDR1 is SGHVS and CDR2 FQNEAQ. CDR3 length equals 12 residues. The DNA for the CDR3 is TGTGCCAGCAGCTTAGGGGGGCGCGAGCAGTACTTC. Translation: CASSLGGREQYF.

This clone was seen just once. The chain carries TRBV7-3 and TRBJ2-2; the D call may be TRBD1 or TRBD2 (5 bases each). CDR3 size: 16 residues. The ends were cut back, 1 base at V and 7 bases at J, with 16 bases in the middle. Germline assignment: CDR1 SGHTA and CDR2 FQGTGA. CDR3 DNA sequence: TGTGCCAGCAGCTTAAGGGGGACCTCCCATGGCGGGGAGCTGTTTTTT. This codes for CASSLRGTSHGGELFF.

This chain joins TRBV30 and TRBJ2-1; the D is unclear. The CDR3 spans 13 residues. The germline CDR1 and CDR2 sequences are GTSNPN and SVGIG (reference sequence). Trimming removed 5 bases from V and 2 bases from J, with 10 bases in between. This CDR3 is CAWARFTYNEQFF. The CDR3 DNA follows: TGTGCCTGGGCCCGGTTCACCTACAATGAGCAGTTCTTC.

The V call is TRBV5-4, the J call TRBJ2-3; 9 nucleotides agree with TRBD2. The CDR3 loop spans 16 amino acids. The germline CDR1 and CDR2 sequences are SGHNT and YYREEE (reference sequence). With V trimmed by 1 base and J by 0 bases, 3 bases remained unmatched. The CDR3 is CASSLNSGSSTDTQYF. The CDR3 DNA follows: TGTGCCAGCAGCTTGAATAGCGGGAGTAGCACAGATACGCAGTATTTT.

The CDR3 loop is CASSLTARTGELFF. Here the CDR3 DNA reads TGCGCCAGCAGCTTGACCGCCAGAACCGGGGAGCTGTTTTTT. The chain uses TRBV5-1 and TRBJ2-2; no definite D call. The germline V and J ends were trimmed by 1 base and 5 bases, with 9 bases remaining between them. Germline V lookup: CDR1 SGHRS, CDR2 YFSETQ. This CDR3 is 14 amino acids long.

The chain carries TRBV7-2 and TRBJ2-1, with 7 bases identical to TRBD1. Germline values: CDR1 SGHTA, CDR2 FQGNSA. The CDR3 totals 15 residues. V gave up 5 bases and J gave up 2 bases; unmatched junction bases: 6. The CDR3 protein is CASSPDRAPYNEQFF. CDR3 sequence (DNA): TGTGCCAGCAGCCCCGACAGGGCTCCCTACAATGAGCAGTTCTTC.

The chain joins TRBV6-1 to TRBJ1-5; no clear D gene. The CDR3 spans 16 residues. V was shortened by 2 bases and J by 5 bases, with 16 bases between the two germline ends. Germline V gene data show CDR1 as MNHNS and CDR2 as SASEGT. Here the CDR3 DNA reads TGTGCCAGCAGTGAAAACGGGAACTTCCTTCATCAGCCCCAGCATTTT. Protein sequence: CASSENGNFLHQPQHF.